This TCR beta chain was sequenced for a study of human T cells and chemical hapten exposure. Notes on the study in general: DPC sensitization did not alter TCRs above 1 in 1000 frequency.

V lost 3 bases to trimming and J lost 10 bases, with 14 bases between them. Germline V CDR1 and CDR2: SGHRS, YFSETQ. CDR3 length: 14 amino acids. Individual cDNA molecules had unique molecular identifiers attached to them by the library. TCRdb ran MiXCR on the RACE reads and lists one entry per CDR3 protein. The sample lists around 120,000 distinct CDR3 sequences; about an eighth were seen once. Time point noted: patch test 1, 2 weeks after DPC sensitization. The treatment denotes: therapeutic diphenylcyclopropenone sensitization with weekly scalp DPC. Blood collection took place prior to placing each patch test. This clonotype was seen at least ten times. The target antigen is unknown.

The chain recombines TRBV5-1 with TRBJ1-6; D gene unclear. The receptor comes from a woman aged 45-59 years with alopecia areata. Some clones in this sample may be carry-over from other donors' samples. The source was whole blood, collected in connection with sensitization to the hapten diphenylcyclopropenone (DPC). The CDR3 DNA sequence: TGCGCCAGCAGCTCAGGAGAATCGGGCTCACCCCTCCACTTT. It is translated as CASSSGESGSPLHF.